This TCR beta chain emerged from a study of blood T cell repertoires in COVID-19. Authors' processing steps: Reference gene primers were amplified, and this amplification served to estimate nucleated cell counts. Some clones are missing from TCRdb's copy, which holds only in-frame ones; the method was immunoSEQ multiplex PCR. V and J calls and clone size are as listed in that table; D and trimming were resolved from the DNA. The sample includes around 200,000 clones, just under 80% of them seen just once. V dropped 0 bases and J dropped 1 base, with 10 bases sitting between them. The length of the CDR3 is 16 residues. CDR1 is MNHEY and CDR2 is SVGAGI in the germline V gene.

J is TRBJ1-3 and V is TRBV6-5; possible D gene TRBD1, 5 bases. The sequence derives from a woman of 80 years or more with active or convalescent COVID-19. Sequencing input: peripheral blood. DNA for the CDR3: TGTGCCAGCAGTTACTCTAGTAGGGGTTCTGGAAACACCATATATTTT. It codes for CASSYSSRGSGNTIYF.